This record looks at one T cell receptor (beta chain) sequence and its context. This specimen belongs to a study of T-cell memory formation after mild COVID-19. Study background: Each donor largely had its own TCR clusters.

TCRdb itself ran the 5' RACE reads through MiXCR, one entry per CDR3 protein. The table has approximately 100,000 distinct CDR3 sequences, around 10% seen once. The receptor was derived from a man aged 18 to 29 who had mild COVID-19 (a few samples of this study predate the infection). Cell type and time point are not known. Input material: PBMCs or a T cell subset sorted from them (not recorded which).

The CDR3 DNA sequence: TGCGCCAGCAGCGGCCACTCGGGACTAGCGGTAGATACGCAGTATTTT. Protein sequence: CASSGHSGLAVDTQYF. This chain uses TRBV4-1 with TRBJ2-3, with 11 bases aligning to TRBD2. The CDR3 loop spans 16 amino acids. The V gene end was trimmed by 5 bases and the J gene end by 5 bases; junction bases not matched to a gene: 9. The germline V gene encodes CDR1 MGHRA and CDR2 YSYEKL.